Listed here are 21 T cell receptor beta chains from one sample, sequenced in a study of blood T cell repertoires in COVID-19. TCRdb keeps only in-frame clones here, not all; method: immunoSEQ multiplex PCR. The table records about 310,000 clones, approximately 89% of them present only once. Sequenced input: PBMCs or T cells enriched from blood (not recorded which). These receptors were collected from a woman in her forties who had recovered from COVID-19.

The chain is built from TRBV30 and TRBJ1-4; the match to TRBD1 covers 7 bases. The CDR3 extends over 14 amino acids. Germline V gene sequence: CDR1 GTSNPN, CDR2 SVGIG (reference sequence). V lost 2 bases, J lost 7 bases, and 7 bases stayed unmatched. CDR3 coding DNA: TGTGCCTGGAGTTGGACAGGCAGGGGTGAAAAACTGTTTTTT. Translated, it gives CAWSWTGRGEKLFF. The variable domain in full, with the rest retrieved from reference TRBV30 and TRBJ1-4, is SQTIHQWPATLVQPVGSPLSLECTVEGTSNPNLYWYRQAAGRGLQLLFYSVGIGQISSEVPQNLSASRPQDRQFILSSKKLLLSDSGFYLCAWSWTGRGEKLFFGSGTQLSVL.

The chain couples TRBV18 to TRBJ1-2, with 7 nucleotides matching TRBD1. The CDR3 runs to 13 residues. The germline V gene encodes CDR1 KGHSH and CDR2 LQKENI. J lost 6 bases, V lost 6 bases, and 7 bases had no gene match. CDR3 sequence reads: CASSREGAHGYTF. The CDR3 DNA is TGTGCCAGCTCTCGGGAGGGGGCTCATGGCTACACCTTC.

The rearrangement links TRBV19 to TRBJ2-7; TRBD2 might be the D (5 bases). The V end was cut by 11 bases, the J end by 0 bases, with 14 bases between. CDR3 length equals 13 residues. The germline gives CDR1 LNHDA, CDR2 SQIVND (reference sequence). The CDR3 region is CAVRAEDSYEQYF. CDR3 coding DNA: TGTGCCGTGAGGGCGGAGGACTCCTACGAGCAGTACTTC.

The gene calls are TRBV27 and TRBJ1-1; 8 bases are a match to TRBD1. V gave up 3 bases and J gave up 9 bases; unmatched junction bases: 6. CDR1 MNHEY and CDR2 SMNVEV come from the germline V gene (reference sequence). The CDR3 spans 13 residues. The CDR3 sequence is CASSFSDRGKAFF. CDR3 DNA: TGTGCCAGCAGTTTCTCCGACAGGGGTAAAGCTTTCTTT.

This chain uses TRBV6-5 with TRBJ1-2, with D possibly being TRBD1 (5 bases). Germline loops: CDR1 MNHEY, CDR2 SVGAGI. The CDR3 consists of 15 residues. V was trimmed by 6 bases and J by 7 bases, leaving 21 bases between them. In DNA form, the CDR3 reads TGTGCCAGCAGCCCCCGACAGCTCCCACTCTCTGGCTACACCTTC. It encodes CASSPRQLPLSGYTF.

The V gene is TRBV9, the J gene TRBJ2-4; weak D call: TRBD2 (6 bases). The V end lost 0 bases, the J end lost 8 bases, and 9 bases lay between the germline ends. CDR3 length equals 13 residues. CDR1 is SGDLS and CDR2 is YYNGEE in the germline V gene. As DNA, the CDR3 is TGTGCCAGCAGCGTAGATTGGGGGGACATTCAGTACTTC. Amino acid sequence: CASSVDWGDIQYF.

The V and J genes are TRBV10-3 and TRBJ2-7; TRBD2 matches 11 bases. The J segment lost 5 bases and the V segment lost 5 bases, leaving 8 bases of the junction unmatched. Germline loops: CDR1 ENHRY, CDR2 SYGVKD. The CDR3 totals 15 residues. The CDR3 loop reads CAISPTSGGRHEQYF. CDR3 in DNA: TGTGCCATCAGTCCTACTAGCGGGGGAAGGCACGAGCAGTACTTC.

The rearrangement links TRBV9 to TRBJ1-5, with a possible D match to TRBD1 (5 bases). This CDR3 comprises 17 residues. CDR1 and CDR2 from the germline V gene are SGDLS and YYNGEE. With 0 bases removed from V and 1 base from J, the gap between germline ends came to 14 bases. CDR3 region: CASSVVLGAPSNQPQHF. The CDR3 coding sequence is TGTGCCAGCAGCGTAGTCTTAGGGGCCCCCAGCAATCAGCCCCAGCATTTT.

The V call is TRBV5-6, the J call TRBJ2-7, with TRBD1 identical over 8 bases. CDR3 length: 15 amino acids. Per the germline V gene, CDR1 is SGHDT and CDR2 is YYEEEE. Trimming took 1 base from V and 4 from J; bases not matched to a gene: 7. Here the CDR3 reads CASSLSAQGAYEQYF. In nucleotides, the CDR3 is TGTGCCAGCAGCTTGTCGGCGCAGGGGGCTTACGAGCAGTACTTC.

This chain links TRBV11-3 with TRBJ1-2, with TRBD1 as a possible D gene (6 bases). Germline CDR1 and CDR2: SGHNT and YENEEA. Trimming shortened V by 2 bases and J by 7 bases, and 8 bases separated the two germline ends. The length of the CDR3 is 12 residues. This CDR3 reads CASSLRGGGYTF. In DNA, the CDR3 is TGTGCCAGCAGCTTAAGAGGGGGTGGCTACACCTTC.

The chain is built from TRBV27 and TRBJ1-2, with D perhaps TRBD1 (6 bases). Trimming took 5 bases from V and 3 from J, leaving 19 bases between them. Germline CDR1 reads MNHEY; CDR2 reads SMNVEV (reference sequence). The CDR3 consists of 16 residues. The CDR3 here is CASSPTGSVLYYGYTF. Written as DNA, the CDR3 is TGTGCCAGCAGTCCTACAGGGTCCGTGTTGTACTATGGCTACACCTTC.

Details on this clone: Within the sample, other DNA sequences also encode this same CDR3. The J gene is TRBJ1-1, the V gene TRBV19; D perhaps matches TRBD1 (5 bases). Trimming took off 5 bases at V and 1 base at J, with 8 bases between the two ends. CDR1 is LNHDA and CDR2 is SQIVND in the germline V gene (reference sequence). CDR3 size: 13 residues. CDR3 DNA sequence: TGTGCCAGTAGTTTCACAGGGAACACTGAAGCTTTCTTT. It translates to CASSFTGNTEAFF.

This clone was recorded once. CDR3 sequence: CASSLLWPTGELFF. CDR3 in DNA: TGTGCCAGCAGTTTACTTTGGCCCACCGGGGAGCTGTTTTTT. V gene TRBV27 combines with J gene TRBJ2-2; D uncertain. Per the germline V gene, CDR1 is MNHEY and CDR2 is SMNVEV (reference sequence). CDR3 length: 14 amino acids. The V end lost 2 bases, the J end lost 4 bases, and 8 bases lay between the germline ends.

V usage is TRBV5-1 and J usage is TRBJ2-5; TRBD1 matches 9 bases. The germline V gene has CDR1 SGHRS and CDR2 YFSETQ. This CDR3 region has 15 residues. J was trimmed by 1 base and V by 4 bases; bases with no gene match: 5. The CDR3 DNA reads TGCGCCAGCAGCATCCGGGACAGGGCCCAAGAGACCCAGTACTTC. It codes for CASSIRDRAQETQYF.

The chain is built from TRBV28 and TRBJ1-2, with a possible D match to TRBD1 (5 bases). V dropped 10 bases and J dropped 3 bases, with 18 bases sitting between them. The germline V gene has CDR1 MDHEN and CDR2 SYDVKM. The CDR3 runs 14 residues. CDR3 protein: CATRGAYSHYGYTF. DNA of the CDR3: TGTGCCACCCGTGGGGCTTACAGTCACTATGGCTACACCTTC.

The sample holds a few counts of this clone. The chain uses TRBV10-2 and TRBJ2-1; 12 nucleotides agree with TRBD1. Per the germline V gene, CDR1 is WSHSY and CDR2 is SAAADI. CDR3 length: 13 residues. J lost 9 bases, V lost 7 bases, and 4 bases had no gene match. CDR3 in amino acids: CASTGTGGTEQFF. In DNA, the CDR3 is TGCGCCAGCACTGGGACAGGGGGCACTGAGCAGTTCTTC.

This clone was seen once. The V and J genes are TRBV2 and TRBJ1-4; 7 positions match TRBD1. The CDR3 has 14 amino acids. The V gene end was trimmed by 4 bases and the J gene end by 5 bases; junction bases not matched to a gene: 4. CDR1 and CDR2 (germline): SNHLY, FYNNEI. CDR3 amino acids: CASSADRVNEKLFF. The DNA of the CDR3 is TGTGCCAGCAGTGCCGACAGGGTGAATGAAAAACTGTTTTTT.

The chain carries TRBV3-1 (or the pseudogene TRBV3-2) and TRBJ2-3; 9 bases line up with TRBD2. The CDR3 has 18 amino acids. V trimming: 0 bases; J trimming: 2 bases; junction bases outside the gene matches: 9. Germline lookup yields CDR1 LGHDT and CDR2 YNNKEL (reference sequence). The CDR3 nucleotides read TGTGCCAGCAGCCAAGATTTAGGCCTAGCGGGGTACACAGATACGCAGTATTTT. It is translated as CASSQDLGLAGYTDTQYF.

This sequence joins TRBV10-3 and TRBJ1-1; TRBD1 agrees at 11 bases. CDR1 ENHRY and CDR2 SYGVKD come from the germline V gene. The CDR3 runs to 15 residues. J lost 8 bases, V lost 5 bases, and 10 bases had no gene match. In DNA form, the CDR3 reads TGTGCCATCAGTTCTCCGGGACAGGGGGATGGGGAAGCTTTCTTT. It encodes CAISSPGQGDGEAFF.

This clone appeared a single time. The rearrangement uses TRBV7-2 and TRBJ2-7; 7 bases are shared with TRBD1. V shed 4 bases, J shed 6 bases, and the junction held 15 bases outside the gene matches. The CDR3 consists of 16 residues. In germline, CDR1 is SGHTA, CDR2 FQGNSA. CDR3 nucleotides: TGTGCCAGCAGCTCAGCCGCCGGGACAGCGGTCGGCGAGCAGTACTTC. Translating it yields CASSSAAGTAVGEQYF. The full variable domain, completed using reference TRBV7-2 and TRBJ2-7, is GAGVSQSPSNKVTEKGKDVELRCDPISGHTALYWYRQSLGQGLEFLIYFQGNSAPDKSGLPSDRFSAERTGGSVSTLTIQRTQQEDSAVYLCASSSAAGTAVGEQYFGPGTRLTVT.

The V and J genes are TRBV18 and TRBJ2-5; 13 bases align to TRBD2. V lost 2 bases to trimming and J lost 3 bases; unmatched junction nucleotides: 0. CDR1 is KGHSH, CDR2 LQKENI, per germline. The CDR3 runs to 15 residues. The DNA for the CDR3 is TGTGCCAGCTCACCAGGACTAGCGGGGGAAGAGACCCAGTACTTC. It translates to CASSPGLAGEETQYF.